Described below is a single T cell receptor (beta chain) sequence and its context. Its antigen is as yet unknown. TCRdb re-analysed the 5' RACE reads in MiXCR, keeping a single row per CDR3 protein. The profile covers hundreds of thousands of distinct CDR3 sequences, with around a quarter appearing a single time and under 15% taken by the ten largest. The source of the sample is a study of T-cell memory formation after mild COVID-19. Overall study results and limits: Largely, contracting CD4+ clones fell within CM and EM, and contracting CD8+ clones within EMRA.

Germline V CDR1 and CDR2: LGHNT, FRNRAP. The CDR3 loop spans 17 amino acids. V was pared by 5 bases and J by 5 bases, with 12 bases of the junction left unmatched. This receptor was taken from an adult woman who had mild COVID-19 (a few samples of this study predate the infection). Cell type and time point are not known. The sample was PBMCs or a T cell subset sorted from them (not recorded which). The chain joins TRBV12-5 to TRBJ2-2; 9 nucleotides line up with TRBD1. CDR3 amino acids: CASGLFTGGVRTGELFF. For the CDR3, the DNA is TGTGCTAGTGGTCTCTTCACAGGGGGCGTTCGGACCGGGGAGCTGTTTTTT.